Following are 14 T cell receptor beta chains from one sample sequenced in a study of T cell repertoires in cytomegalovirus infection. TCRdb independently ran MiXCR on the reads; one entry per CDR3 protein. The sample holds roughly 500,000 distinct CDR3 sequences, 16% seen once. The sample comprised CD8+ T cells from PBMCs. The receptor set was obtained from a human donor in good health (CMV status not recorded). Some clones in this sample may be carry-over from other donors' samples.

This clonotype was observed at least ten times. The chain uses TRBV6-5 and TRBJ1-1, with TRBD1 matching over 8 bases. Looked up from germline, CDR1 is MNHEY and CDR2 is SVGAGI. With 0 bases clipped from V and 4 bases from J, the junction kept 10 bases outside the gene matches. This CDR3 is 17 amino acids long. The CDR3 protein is CASSYSGQGPAGTEAFF. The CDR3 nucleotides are TGTGCCAGCAGTTACTCCGGACAGGGACCCGCGGGCACTGAAGCTTTCTTT.

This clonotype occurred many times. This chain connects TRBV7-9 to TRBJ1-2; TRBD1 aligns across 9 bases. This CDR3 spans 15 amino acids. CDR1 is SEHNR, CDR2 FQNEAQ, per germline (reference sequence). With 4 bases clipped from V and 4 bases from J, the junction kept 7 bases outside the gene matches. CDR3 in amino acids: CASSSQGAQVYGYTF. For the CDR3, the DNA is TGTGCCAGCAGCTCACAGGGGGCCCAAGTCTATGGCTACACCTTC.

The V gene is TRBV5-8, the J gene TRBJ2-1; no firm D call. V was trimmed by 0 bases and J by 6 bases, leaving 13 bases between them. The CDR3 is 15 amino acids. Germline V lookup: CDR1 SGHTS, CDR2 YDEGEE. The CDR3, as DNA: TGTGCCAGCAGCTTGGCGGAAATCCGGCCCAATGAGCAGTTCTTC. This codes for CASSLAEIRPNEQFF.

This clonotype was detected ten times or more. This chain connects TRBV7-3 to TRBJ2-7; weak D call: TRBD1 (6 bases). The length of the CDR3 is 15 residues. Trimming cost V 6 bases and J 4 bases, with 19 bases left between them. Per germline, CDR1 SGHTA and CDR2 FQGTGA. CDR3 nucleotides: TGTGCCAGCAGTCCCACAGGGTCGCCCATGTACGAGCAGTACTTC. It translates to CASSPTGSPMYEQYF.

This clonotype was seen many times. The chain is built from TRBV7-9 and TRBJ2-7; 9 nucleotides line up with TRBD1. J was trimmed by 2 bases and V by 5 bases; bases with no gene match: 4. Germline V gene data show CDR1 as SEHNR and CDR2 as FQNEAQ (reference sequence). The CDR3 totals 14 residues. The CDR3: CASSTGQGPYEQYF. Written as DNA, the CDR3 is TGTGCCAGCAGCACGGGACAGGGACCCTACGAGCAGTACTTC. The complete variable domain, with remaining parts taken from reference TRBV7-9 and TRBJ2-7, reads DTGVSQNPRHKITKRGQNVTFRCDPISEHNRLYWYRQTLGQGPEFLTYFQNEAQLEKSRLLSDRFSAERPKGSFSTLEIQRTEQGDSAMYLCASSTGQGPYEQYFGPGTRLTVT.

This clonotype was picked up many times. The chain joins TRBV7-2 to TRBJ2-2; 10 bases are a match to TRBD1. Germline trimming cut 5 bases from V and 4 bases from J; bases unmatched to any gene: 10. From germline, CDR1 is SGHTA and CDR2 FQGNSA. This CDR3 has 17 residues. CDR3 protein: CASSPCPGQGCTGELFF. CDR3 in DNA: TGTGCCAGCAGCCCCTGTCCGGGACAGGGGTGCACCGGGGAGCTGTTTTTT.

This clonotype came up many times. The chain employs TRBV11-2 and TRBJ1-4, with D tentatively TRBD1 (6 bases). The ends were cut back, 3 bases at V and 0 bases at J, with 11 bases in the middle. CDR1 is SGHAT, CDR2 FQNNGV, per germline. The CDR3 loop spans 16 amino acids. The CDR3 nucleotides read TGTGCCAGCAGCTTGGACAGCCAGACAACTAATGAAAAACTGTTTTTT. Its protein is CASSLDSQTTNEKLFF.

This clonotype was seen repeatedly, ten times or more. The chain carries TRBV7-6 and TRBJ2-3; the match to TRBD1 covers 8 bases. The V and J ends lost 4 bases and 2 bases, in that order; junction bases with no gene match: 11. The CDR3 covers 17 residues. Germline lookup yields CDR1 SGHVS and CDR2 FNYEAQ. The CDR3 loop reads CASSSRDRTGYTDTQYF. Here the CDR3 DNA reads TGTGCCAGCAGCTCCCGGGACAGGACTGGGTACACAGATACGCAGTATTTT.

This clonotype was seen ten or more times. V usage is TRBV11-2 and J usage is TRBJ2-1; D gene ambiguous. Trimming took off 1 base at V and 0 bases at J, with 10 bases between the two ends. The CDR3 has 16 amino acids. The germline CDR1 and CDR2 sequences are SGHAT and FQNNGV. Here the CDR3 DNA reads TGTGCCAGCAGCTTAGTCTACGCGGTCTCCTACAATGAGCAGTTCTTC. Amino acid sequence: CASSLVYAVSYNEQFF. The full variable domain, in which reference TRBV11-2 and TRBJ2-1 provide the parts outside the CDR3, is EAGVAQSPRYKIIEKRQSVAFWCNPISGHATLYWYQQILGQGPKLLIQFQNNGVVDDSQLPKDRFSAERLKGVDSTLKIQPAKLEDSAVYLCASSLVYAVSYNEQFFGPGTRLTVL.

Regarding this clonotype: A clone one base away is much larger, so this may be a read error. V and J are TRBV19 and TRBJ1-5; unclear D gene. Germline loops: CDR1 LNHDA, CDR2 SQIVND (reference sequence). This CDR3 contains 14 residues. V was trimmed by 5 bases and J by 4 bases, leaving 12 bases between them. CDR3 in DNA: TGTGCCAGTAGTGAACGTCCTGTAAATCAGCCCCAGCATTTT. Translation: CASSERPVNQPQHF.

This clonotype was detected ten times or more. As DNA, the CDR3 is TGTGCCAGCAGTTTAGCACAGGGATGGTATGGCTACACCTTC. Its protein product is CASSLAQGWYGYTF. This chain joins TRBV27 and TRBJ1-2; TRBD1 might be the D (6 bases). Per germline, CDR1 MNHEY and CDR2 SMNVEV (reference sequence). The ends were cut back, 2 bases at V and 5 bases at J, with 12 bases in the middle. The CDR3 has 14 residues.

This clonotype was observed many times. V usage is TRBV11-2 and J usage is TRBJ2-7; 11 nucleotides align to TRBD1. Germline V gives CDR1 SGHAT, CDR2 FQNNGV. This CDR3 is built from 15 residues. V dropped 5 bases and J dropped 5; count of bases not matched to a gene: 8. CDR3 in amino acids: CASSDPGQGVHEQYF. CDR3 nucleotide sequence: TGTGCCAGCAGCGATCCGGGACAGGGGGTCCACGAGCAGTACTTC.

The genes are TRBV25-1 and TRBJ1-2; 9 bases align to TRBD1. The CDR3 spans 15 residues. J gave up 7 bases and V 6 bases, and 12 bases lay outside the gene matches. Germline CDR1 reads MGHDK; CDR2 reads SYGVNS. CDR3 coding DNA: TGTGCCAGCAGCCCATCGGGGACAGGGTTCTTTGGCTACACCTTC. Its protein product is CASSPSGTGFFGYTF.

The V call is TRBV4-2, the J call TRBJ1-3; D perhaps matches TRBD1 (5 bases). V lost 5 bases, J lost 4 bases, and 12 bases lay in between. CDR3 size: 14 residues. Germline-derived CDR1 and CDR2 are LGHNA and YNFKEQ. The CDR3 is CASSGRVGGNTIYF. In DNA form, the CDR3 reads TGTGCCAGCAGCGGCAGGGTCGGGGGAAACACCATATATTTT.